This TCR beta chain was retrieved from a study of regulatory T cells in long-lasting Graves disease. Study conclusions and caveats: The small sample size may have reduced accuracy. Peripheral blood was the sole material, not thyroid tissue. Favored usage of TRBV28, TRBJ1-2 and TRBJ2-5 was recorded in persistent disease.

V was pared by 7 bases and J by 1 base, with 13 bases between. The CDR3 runs to 13 residues. Germline assignment: CDR1 SQVTM and CDR2 ANQGSEA. About this clonotype itself: The target antigen is unknown.

Construction of the TCR library relied on RNA isolated from PBMCs. TCRdb processed the reads anew with MiXCR; each CDR3 protein has one entry. The sample includes around 700 distinct CDR3 sequences, around 70% of them seen just once. The material was peripheral blood mononuclear cells (PBMCs), obtained with antithyroid drug treatment, in newly diagnosed or persistent Graves disease (not recorded which). V usage is TRBV29-1 and J usage is TRBJ1-1, with D perhaps TRBD1 (6 bases). This TCR was recovered from a female donor with Graves disease. The CDR3 is CSAGVGANTEAFF. In DNA form, the CDR3 reads TGCAGCGCCGGGGTGGGGGCGAACACTGAAGCTTTCTTT.